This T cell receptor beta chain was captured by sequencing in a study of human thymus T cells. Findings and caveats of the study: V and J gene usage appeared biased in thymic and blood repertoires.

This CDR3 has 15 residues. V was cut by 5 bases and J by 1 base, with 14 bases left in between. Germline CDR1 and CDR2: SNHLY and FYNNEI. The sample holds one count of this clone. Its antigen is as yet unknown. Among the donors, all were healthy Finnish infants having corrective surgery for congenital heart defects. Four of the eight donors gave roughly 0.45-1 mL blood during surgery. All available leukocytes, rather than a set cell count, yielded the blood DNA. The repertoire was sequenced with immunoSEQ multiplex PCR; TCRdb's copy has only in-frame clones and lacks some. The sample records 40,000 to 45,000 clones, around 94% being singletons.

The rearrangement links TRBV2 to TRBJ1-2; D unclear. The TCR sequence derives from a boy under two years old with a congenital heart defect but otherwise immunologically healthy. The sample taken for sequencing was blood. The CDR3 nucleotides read TGTGCCAGCAGTCCGCCTCTTCGGGGTAACTATGGCTACACCTTC. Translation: CASSPPLRGNYGYTF.